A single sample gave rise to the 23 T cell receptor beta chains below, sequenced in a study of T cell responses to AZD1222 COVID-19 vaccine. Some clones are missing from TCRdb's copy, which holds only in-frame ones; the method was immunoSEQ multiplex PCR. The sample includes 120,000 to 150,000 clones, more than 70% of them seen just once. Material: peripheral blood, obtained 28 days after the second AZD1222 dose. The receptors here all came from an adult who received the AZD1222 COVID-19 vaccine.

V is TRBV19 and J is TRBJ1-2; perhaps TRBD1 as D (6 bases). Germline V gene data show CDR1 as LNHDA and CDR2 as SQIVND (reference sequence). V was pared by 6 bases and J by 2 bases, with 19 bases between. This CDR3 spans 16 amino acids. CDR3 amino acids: CASSTNEGQLNYGYTF. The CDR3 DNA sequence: TGTGCCAGTAGCACAAACGAAGGACAGCTGAACTATGGCTACACCTTC. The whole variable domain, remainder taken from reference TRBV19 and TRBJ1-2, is DGGITQSPKYLFRKEGQNVTLSCEQNLNHDAMYWYRQDPGQGLRLIYYSQIVNDFQKGDIAEGYSVSREKKESFPLTVTSAQKNPTAFYLCASSTNEGQLNYGYTFGSGTRLTVV.

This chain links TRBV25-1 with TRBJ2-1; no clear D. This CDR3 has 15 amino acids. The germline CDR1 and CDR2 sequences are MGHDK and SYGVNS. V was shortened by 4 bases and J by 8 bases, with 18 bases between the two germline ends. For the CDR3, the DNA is TGTGCCAGCAGTGTGAGTAGCCACCCCGCCCATGAGCAGTTCTTC. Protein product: CASSVSSHPAHEQFF.

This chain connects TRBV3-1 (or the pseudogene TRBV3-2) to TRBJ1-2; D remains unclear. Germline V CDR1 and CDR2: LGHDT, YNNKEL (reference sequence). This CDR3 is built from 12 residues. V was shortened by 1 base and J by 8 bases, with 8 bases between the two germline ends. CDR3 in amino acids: CASSQGRVGYTF. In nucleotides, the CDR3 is TGTGCCAGCAGCCAAGGTCGGGTGGGCTACACCTTC.

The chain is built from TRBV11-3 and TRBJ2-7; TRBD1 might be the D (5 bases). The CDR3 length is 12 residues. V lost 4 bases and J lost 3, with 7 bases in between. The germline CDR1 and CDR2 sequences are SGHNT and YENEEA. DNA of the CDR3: TGTGCCAGCAGCTCCCAGGGCTACGAGCAGTACTTC. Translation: CASSSQGYEQYF.

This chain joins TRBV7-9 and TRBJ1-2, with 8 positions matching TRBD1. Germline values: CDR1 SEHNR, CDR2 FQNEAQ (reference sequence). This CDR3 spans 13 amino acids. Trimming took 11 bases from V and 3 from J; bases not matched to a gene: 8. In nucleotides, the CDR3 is TGTGCCCCAGGGCCACAGGGGGACTATGGCTACACCTTC. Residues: CAPGPQGDYGYTF.

The chain's CDR3 is CASSPGTVYEQYF. In DNA form, the CDR3 reads TGTGCCAGCAGTCCCGGGACAGTTTACGAGCAGTACTTC. The chain couples TRBV27 to TRBJ2-7; 7 bases are shared with TRBD1. Germline loops: CDR1 MNHEY, CDR2 SMNVEV (reference sequence). With 5 bases clipped from V and 4 bases from J, the junction kept 5 bases outside the gene matches. CDR3 length: 13 amino acids.

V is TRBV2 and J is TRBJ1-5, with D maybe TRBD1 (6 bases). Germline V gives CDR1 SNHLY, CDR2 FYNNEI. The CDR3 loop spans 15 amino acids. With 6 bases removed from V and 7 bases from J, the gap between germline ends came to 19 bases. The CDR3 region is CASSKGELGPQPQHF. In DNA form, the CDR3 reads TGTGCCAGCAGCAAGGGGGAACTGGGACCGCAGCCCCAGCATTTT.

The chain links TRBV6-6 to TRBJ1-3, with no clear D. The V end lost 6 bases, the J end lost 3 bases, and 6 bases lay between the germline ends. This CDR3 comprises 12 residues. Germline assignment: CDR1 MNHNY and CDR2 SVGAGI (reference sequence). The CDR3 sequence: CASRISGNTIYF. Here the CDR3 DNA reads TGTGCCAGCAGGATAAGTGGAAACACCATATATTTT.

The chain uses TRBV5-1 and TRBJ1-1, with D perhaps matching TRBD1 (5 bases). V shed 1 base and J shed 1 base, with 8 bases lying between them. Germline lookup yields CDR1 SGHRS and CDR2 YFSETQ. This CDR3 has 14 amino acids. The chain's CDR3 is CASSLIGENTEAFF. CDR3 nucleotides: TGCGCCAGCAGCTTGATAGGGGAGAACACTGAAGCTTTCTTT.

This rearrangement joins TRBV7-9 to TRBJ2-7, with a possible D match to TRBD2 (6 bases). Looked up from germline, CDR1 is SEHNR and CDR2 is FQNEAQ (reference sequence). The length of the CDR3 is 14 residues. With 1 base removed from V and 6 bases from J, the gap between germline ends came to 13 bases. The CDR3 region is CASSLDLYGGEQYF. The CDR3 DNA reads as TGTGCCAGCAGCTTAGACCTTTACGGGGGCGAGCAGTACTTC.

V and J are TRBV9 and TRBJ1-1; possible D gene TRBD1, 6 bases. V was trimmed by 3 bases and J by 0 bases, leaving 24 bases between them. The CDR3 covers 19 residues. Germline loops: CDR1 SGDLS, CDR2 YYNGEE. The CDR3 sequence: CASSEGGDSFGVLNTEAFF. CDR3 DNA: TGTGCCAGCAGCGAGGGGGGTGACTCTTTCGGGGTTTTGAACACTGAAGCTTTCTTT. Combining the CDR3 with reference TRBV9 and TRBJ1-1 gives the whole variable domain DSGVTQTPKHLITATGQRVTLRCSPRSGDLSVYWYQQSLDQGLQFLIQYYNGEERAKGNILERFSAQQFPDLHSELNLSSLELGDSALYFCASSEGGDSFGVLNTEAFFGQGTRLTVV.

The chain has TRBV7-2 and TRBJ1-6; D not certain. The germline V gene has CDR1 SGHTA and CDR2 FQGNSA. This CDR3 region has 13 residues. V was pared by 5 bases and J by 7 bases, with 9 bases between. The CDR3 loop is CASSTYRNSPLHF. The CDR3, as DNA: TGTGCCAGCAGCACCTACCGAAATTCACCCCTCCACTTT. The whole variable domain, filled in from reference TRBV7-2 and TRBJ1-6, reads GAGVSQSPSNKVTEKGKDVELRCDPISGHTALYWYRQSLGQGLEFLIYFQGNSAPDKSGLPSDRFSAERTGGSVSTLTIQRTQQEDSAVYLCASSTYRNSPLHFGNGTRLTVT.

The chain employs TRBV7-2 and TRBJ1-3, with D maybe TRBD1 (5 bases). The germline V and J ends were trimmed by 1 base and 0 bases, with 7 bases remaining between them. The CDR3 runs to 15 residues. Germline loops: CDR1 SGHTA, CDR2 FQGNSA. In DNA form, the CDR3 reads TGTGCCAGCAGCTTAGGGGACCTCTCTGGAAACACCATATATTTT. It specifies CASSLGDLSGNTIYF.

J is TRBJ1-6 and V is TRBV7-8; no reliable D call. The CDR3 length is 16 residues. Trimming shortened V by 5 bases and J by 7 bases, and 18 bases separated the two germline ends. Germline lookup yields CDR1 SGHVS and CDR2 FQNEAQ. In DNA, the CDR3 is TGTGCCAGCAGCACCCGAACACGGGCAGTAAATTCACCCCTCCACTTT. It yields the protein CASSTRTRAVNSPLHF.

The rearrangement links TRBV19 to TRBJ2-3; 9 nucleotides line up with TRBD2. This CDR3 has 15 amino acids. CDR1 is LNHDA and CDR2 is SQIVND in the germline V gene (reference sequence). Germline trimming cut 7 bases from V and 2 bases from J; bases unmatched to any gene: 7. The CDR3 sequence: CASTLGGRATDTQYF. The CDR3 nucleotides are TGTGCCAGTACCCTTGGCGGGAGGGCCACAGATACGCAGTATTTT.

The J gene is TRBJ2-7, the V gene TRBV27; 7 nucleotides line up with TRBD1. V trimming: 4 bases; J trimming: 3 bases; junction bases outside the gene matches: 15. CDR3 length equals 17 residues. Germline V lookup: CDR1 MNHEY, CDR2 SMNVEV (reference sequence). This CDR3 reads CASSSLEGRQGVYEQYF. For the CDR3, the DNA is TGTGCCAGCAGTTCGCTCGAGGGGCGGCAGGGGGTCTACGAGCAGTACTTC.

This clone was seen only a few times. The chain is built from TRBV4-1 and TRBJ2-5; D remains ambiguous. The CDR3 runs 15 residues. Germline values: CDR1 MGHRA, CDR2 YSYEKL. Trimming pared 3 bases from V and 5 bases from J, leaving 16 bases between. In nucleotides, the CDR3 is TGCGCCAGCAGCCAGGTTCAGTCAGCCTTTGAGACCCAGTACTTC. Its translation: CASSQVQSAFETQYF.

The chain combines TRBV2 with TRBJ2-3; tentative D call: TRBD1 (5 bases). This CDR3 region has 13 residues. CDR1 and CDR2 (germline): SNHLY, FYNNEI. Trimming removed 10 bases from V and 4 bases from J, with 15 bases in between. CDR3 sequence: CAIKGQSSDTQYF. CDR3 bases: TGTGCCATCAAAGGACAATCGTCAGATACGCAGTATTTT.

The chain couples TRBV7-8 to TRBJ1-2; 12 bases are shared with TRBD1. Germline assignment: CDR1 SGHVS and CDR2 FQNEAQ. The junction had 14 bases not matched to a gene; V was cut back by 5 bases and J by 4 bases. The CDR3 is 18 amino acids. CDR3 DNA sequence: TGTGCCAGCAGCAGGAGGCCGGGACAGGGGGCGTTTGGCTATGGCTACACCTTC. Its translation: CASSRRPGQGAFGYGYTF.

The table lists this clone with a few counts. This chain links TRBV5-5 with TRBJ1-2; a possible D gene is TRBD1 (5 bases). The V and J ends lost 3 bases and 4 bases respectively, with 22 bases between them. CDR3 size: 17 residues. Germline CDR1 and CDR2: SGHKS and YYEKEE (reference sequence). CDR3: CASSWSAQGRSGYGYTF. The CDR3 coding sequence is TGTGCCAGCAGCTGGTCGGCCCAGGGCAGATCGGGCTATGGCTACACCTTC.

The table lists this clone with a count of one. The CDR3 sequence is CASSPGPGGSEQYF. The CDR3 DNA follows: TGTGCCAGCAGCCCTGGGCCCGGCGGTAGCGAGCAGTACTTC. The chain is built from TRBV6-6 and TRBJ2-7; D is unresolved. V lost 6 bases and J lost 6, with 18 bases in between. Germline V lookup: CDR1 MNHNY, CDR2 SVGAGI (reference sequence). This CDR3 has 14 residues.

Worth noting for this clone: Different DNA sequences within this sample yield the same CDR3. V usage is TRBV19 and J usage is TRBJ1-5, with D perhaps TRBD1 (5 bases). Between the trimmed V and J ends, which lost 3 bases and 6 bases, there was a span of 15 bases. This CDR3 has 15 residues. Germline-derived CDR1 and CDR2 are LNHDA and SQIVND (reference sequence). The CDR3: CASSIGQGVGQPQHF. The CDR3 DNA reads TGTGCCAGTAGTATTGGGCAGGGTGTTGGTCAGCCCCAGCATTTT.

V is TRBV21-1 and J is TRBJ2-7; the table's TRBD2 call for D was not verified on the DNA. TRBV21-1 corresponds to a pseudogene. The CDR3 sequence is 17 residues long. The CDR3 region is CASTKAQRLAGVYEQYF. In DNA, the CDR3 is TGTGCCAGCACCAAAGCCCAGAGACTAGCGGGAGTCTACGAGCAGTACTTC.